These T cell receptor beta chains were read from a single sample in a study of T cell responses to AZD1222 COVID-19 vaccine. The table came from immunoSEQ multiplex PCR; TCRdb's copy has only in-frame clones and leaves some out. Counted here are nearly 110,000 clones, 70% to 90% occurring once; the ten biggest clones make up roughly 6.5%. Sequences were derived from peripheral blood, sampled on day 0 of AZD1222 vaccination. These receptors were collected from an adult in good health. Both conserved end residues are part of each CDR3. The order of the fields is D gene, clone size, J gene, V gene, CDR3 DNA, CDR3 protein. D genes are given only for firm matches. For some rows the clone size is stated as once, few or many, or as a class when expanded; others skip it.

>TRBD1|.|TRBJ1-3|TRBV5-1
TGCGCCAGCAGAGGACAGGGATTGGGAAACACCATATATTTT
CASRGQGLGNTIYF
>.|.|TRBJ1-1|TRBV28
TGTGCCAGCAGTCCAGGGGTGGACGGCCGCAATGAAGCTTTCTTT
CASSPGVDGRNEAFF
>TRBD1|.|TRBJ1-5|TRBV18
TGTGCCAGCTCACCACCGGGACAGGGCTATCAGCCCCAGCATTTT
CASSPPGQGYQPQHF
>.|.|TRBJ2-2|TRBV2
TGTGCCAGCAGTGCTGGGGCCGGCGGGGAGCTGTTTTTT
CASSAGAGGELFF
>TRBD2|.|TRBJ2-2|TRBV19
TGTGCCAGTAGTCCCCGGCGGGAGTCGACCGGGGAGCTGTTTTTT
CASSPRRESTGELFF
>TRBD2|.|TRBJ2-1|TRBV10-3
TGTGCCATCAGTGACTCTAGCGGGAGGTTGTGGAATGAGCAGTTCTTC
CAISDSSGRLWNEQFF
>TRBD2|.|TRBJ2-1|TRBV20-1
TGCAGTGCTAGTGGCCCTAGCGGGTACTACAATGAGCAGTTCTTC
CSASGPSGYYNEQFF
>.|.|TRBJ1-1|TRBV6-2/TRBV6-3
TGTGCCAGCAGTTACTCGATACAGTCGATGAACACTGAAGCTTTCTTT
CASSYSIQSMNTEAFF
>.|.|TRBJ2-4|TRBV19
TGTGCCAGTAGTGTCGGACTAGCCAAAAACATTCAGTACTTC
CASSVGLAKNIQYF
>.|.|TRBJ2-2|TRBV27
TGTGCCAGCAGTTACCGTCAAGGGGTCGACACCGGGGAGCTGTTTTTT
CASSYRQGVDTGELFF
>TRBD2|.|TRBJ2-1|TRBV7-9
TGTGCCAGCAGCTTATTGTCCGGGACTAGCGGGACCAACTACAATGAGCAGTTCTTC
CASSLLSGTSGTNYNEQFF
>.|once|TRBJ1-4|TRBV5-6
TGTGCCAGCAGCTACGGTCTCCAGAGCACTAATGAAAAACTGTTTTTT
CASSYGLQSTNEKLFF
>.|.|TRBJ1-3|TRBV12-3/TRBV12-4
TGTGCCAGCAGCGACAGAGTCCGAAACACCATATATTTT
CASSDRVRNTIYF
>.|.|TRBJ2-4|TRBV30
TGTGCCTGGAGTGAAAGGGGCGGACCCAAAAACATTCAGTACTTC
CAWSERGGPKNIQYF
>.|.|TRBJ2-2|TRBV21-1
TGTGCCAGCAGCAAAAGGGGGCTGGCGGGGGCGAACACCGGGGAGCTGTTTTTT
CASSKRGLAGANTGELFF
>TRBD1|.|TRBJ1-1|TRBV2
TGTGCCACCACTACCCGACAGGGGAACACTGAAGCTTTCTTT
CATTTRQGNTEAFF
>TRBD1|once|TRBJ1-1|TRBV2
TGTGCCAGCAACGTAGGACAGGGCACCTCCTGGGACACTGAAGCTTTCTTT
CASNVGQGTSWDTEAFF
>.|.|TRBJ1-2|TRBV28
TGTGCCAGCAGTTTATCGGCGGTTCGGGGTGGCTACACCTTC
CASSLSAVRGGYTF
>.|.|TRBJ1-6|TRBV10-1
TGCGCCGGAACCGGGACTCGGAGTATTTCACCCCTCCACTTT
CAGTGTRSISPLHF
>.|.|TRBJ2-1|TRBV7-2
TGTGCCAGCAGCGTTAACTACAATGAGCAGTTCTTC
CASSVNYNEQFF
>.|.|TRBJ2-5|TRBV14
TGTGCCAGCAGCCAAGGGACAGTTTACCAAGAGACCCAGTACTTC
CASSQGTVYQETQYF
>TRBD2|.|TRBJ2-3|TRBV5-1
TGCGCCAGCAGCTCCAAACTAGCGGGAGGACCCACAGATACGCAGTATTTT
CASSSKLAGGPTDTQYF
>.|.|TRBJ1-5|TRBV7-3
TGTGCCAGCAGCTTTACACCGGACGGCGAGGAACAGCCCCAGCATTTT
CASSFTPDGEEQPQHF
>TRBD2|.|TRBJ2-7|TRBV27
TGTGCCAGCAGTTTACGACTAGCGGGTACCCTCGGCGACGAGCAGTACTTC
CASSLRLAGTLGDEQYF
>.|once|TRBJ1-5|TRBV19
TGTGCCAGTAGTATTGGTTGGGTAAGGGATCAGCCCCAGCATTTT
CASSIGWVRDQPQHF
>TRBD1|.|TRBJ1-3|TRBV5-5
TGTGCCAGCAGCTTAACAGGGGGAAGCTCTGGAAACACCATATATTTT
CASSLTGGSSGNTIYF
>.|.|TRBJ1-1|TRBV19
TGTGCCAGTAGCCCAGGGTCTTACACTGAAGCTTTCTTT
CASSPGSYTEAFF
>TRBD2|few|TRBJ2-3|TRBV11-2
TGTGCCAGCAGCGTAGGTCCGGGACTAGCGACAGATACGCAGTATTTT
CASSVGPGLATDTQYF
>.|.|TRBJ1-2|TRBV28
TGTGCCAGCAGTTTAGGGGCGCCGGGCGGCTACACCTTC
CASSLGAPGGYTF
>.|.|TRBJ1-2|TRBV28
TGTGCCAGCAGCTATACGAACATCGGCTACACCTTC
CASSYTNIGYTF
>TRBD1|.|TRBJ2-2|TRBV13
TGTGCCAGCAGCTCCTACCGGGACAGGTCGAACACCGGGGAGCTGTTTTTT
CASSSYRDRSNTGELFF
>TRBD1|.|TRBJ2-6|TRBV28
TGTGCCAGCAGTTTTTGGTCAGGGGGAGCCGGGGCCAACGTCCTGACTTTC
CASSFWSGGAGANVLTF
>.|once|TRBJ1-4|TRBV28
TGTGCCAGCAGTTTAAGACAGTCTGGCGAAAAACTGTTTTTT
CASSLRQSGEKLFF
>.|.|TRBJ2-1|TRBV5-1
TGCGCCAGCAGCTCACCGGGCAATGAGCAGTTCTTC
CASSSPGNEQFF
>TRBD1|.|TRBJ1-2|TRBV5-4
TGTGCCAGCAGCTTGGATCGTACAGGGGGATACTATGGCTACACCTTC
CASSLDRTGGYYGYTF
>.|.|TRBJ1-2|TRBV11-2
TGTGCCAGCAGCCACGACTCCCAGGGTTATGGCTACACCTTC
CASSHDSQGYGYTF
>.|once|TRBJ2-7|TRBV6-2/TRBV6-3
TGTGCCAGCAGTCCCTCCTACGCCAGTACCTACGAGCAGTACTTC
CASSPSYASTYEQYF
>.|few|TRBJ2-1|TRBV7-9
TGTGCCAGCAGCTTAGTCCACTACCTTCTGGACAATGAGCAGTTCTTC
CASSLVHYLLDNEQFF
>.|.|TRBJ1-3|TRBV11-3
TGTGCCAGCAAGCTTAGGGCGGCGGCCGACTCTGGAAACACCATATATTTT
CASKLRAAADSGNTIYF
>.|.|TRBJ2-7|TRBV29-1
TGCAGCGTTGAGGGCGGACAGTCCTACGAGCAGTACTTC
CSVEGGQSYEQYF